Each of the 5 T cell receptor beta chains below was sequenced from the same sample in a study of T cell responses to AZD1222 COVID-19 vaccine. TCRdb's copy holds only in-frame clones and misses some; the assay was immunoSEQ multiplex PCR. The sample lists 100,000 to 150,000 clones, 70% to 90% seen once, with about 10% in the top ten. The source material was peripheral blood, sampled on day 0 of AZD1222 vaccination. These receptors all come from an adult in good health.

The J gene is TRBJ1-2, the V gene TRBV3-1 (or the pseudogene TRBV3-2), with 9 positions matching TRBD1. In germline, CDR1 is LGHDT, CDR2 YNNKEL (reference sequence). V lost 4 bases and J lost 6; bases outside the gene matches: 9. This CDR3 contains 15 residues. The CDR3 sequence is CASSPWDRAAHGYTF. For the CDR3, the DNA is TGTGCCAGCAGCCCGTGGGACAGGGCGGCCCATGGCTACACCTTC.

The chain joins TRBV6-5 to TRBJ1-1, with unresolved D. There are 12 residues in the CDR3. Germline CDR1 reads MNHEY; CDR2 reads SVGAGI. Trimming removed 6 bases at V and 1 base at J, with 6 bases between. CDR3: CASRGTNTEAFF. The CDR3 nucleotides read TGTGCCAGCAGGGGAACGAACACTGAAGCTTTCTTT.

Here the CDR3 reads CASNRGQHMSLHF. As DNA, the CDR3 is TGTGCCAGCAACAGGGGACAGCACATGTCCCTCCACTTT. The chain joins TRBV7-9 to TRBJ1-6, with 7 bases aligning to TRBD1. Germline V gives CDR1 SEHNR, CDR2 FQNEAQ (reference sequence). Germline trimming cut 7 bases from V and 14 bases from J; bases unmatched to any gene: 11. The CDR3 is made up of 13 amino acids.

The CDR3 is CSVEPDTQYF. The DNA for the CDR3 is TGCAGCGTCGAGCCAGATACGCAGTATTTT. This sequence joins TRBV29-1 and TRBJ2-3; no clear D. The germline CDR1 and CDR2 sequences are SQVTM and ANQGSEA. CDR3 length equals 10 residues. Trimming left V 6 bases short and J 4 bases short, with 5 bases between.

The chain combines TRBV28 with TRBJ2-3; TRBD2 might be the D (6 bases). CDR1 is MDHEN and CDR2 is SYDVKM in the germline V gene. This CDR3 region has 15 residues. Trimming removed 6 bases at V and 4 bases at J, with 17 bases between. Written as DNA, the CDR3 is TGTGCCAGCAGCCCTGGAGGGCGCGTCGCAGATACGCAGTATTTT. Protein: CASSPGGRVADTQYF.